One sample yielded the 26 T cell receptor beta chains listed below, sequenced in a study of T-cell memory formation after mild COVID-19. TCRdb itself ran the 5' RACE reads through MiXCR, one entry per CDR3 protein. The sample lists 170,000 or so distinct CDR3 sequences, about a fifth occurring once. Sequencing used PBMCs or a T cell subset sorted from them (not recorded which). The receptors derive from an adult woman who had mild COVID-19 (a few samples of this study predate the infection). Cell type and time point are not known.

Only a few counts were recorded for this clonotype. The gene calls are TRBV11-2 and TRBJ2-1; 7 bases map to TRBD2. The CDR3 extends over 16 amino acids. Per the germline V gene, CDR1 is SGHAT and CDR2 is FQNNGV. The V segment lost 0 bases and the J segment 4 bases; nucleotides outside the gene matches: 6. Here the CDR3 DNA reads TGTGCCAGCAGCTTAGATTGGGAGGGCCCATACAATGAGCAGTTCTTC. Its translation: CASSLDWEGPYNEQFF.

This clonotype was observed a single time. The chain combines TRBV15 with TRBJ1-2; D gene uncertain. Per the germline V gene, CDR1 is LNHNV and CDR2 is YYDKDF (reference sequence). CDR3 length equals 13 residues. V gave up 0 bases and J gave up 7 bases, with 9 bases separating them. The CDR3 spells CATSRDRWVGYTF. CDR3 bases: TGTGCCACCAGCAGAGATCGATGGGTTGGCTACACCTTC.

This clonotype appeared a few times. This chain uses TRBV20-1 with TRBJ2-1, with a possible D match to TRBD1 (6 bases). Looked up from germline, CDR1 is DFQATT and CDR2 is SNEGSKA (reference sequence). The germline V and J ends were trimmed by 5 bases and 7 bases, with 9 bases remaining between them. The CDR3 has 11 residues. The DNA for the CDR3 is TGCAGTGCTCCGCAGGGGAATGAGCAGTTCTTC. It translates to CSAPQGNEQFF.

The chain links TRBV20-1 to TRBJ2-7; 7 bases are shared with TRBD1. Looked up from germline, CDR1 is DFQATT and CDR2 is SNEGSKA (reference sequence). CDR3 length: 14 residues. V gave up 1 base and J gave up 2 bases; unmatched junction bases: 5. CDR3 residues: CSARAIDRAYEQYF. The CDR3 DNA is TGCAGTGCTAGAGCCATCGACAGGGCCTACGAGCAGTACTTC.

The chain couples TRBV19 to TRBJ2-1; D possibly corresponds to TRBD2 (6 bases). Between the trimmed V and J ends, which lost 6 bases and 7 bases, there was a span of 28 bases. The V gene's germline CDR1 is LNHDA and CDR2 SQIVND (reference sequence). The CDR3 contains 18 residues. The CDR3 sequence is CASSPIEGLFDWGNEQFF. The DNA for the CDR3 is TGTGCCAGTAGCCCTATAGAGGGACTTTTCGATTGGGGTAATGAGCAGTTCTTC. Full variable domain (remainder filled in from reference TRBV19 and TRBJ2-1): DGGITQSPKYLFRKEGQNVTLSCEQNLNHDAMYWYRQDPGQGLRLIYYSQIVNDFQKGDIAEGYSVSREKKESFPLTVTSAQKNPTAFYLCASSPIEGLFDWGNEQFFGPGTRLTVL.

In this sample, this clonotype turned up many times. The chain couples TRBV7-7 to TRBJ1-1, with D unclear. This CDR3 has 13 amino acids. Between the trimmed V and J ends, which lost 3 bases and 3 bases, there was a span of 8 bases. CDR1 and CDR2 (germline): SSHAT, FNYEAQ (reference sequence). The CDR3 DNA reads as TGTGCCAGCAGCTTCGGCGAGTACACTGAAGCTTTCTTT. It codes for CASSFGEYTEAFF. The whole variable domain, remainder taken from reference TRBV7-7 and TRBJ1-1, is GAGVSQSPRYKVTKRGQDVTLRCDPISSHATLYWYQQALGQGPEFLTYFNYEAQPDKSGLPSDRFSAERPEGSISTLTIQRTEQRDSAMYRCASSFGEYTEAFFGQGTRLTVV.

This clonotype was seen only a few times. This chain links TRBV18 with TRBJ1-2; the D is unclear. The CDR3 is made up of 17 amino acids. Germline V gives CDR1 KGHSH, CDR2 LQKENI. Trimming left V 1 base short and J 2 bases short, with 17 bases between. The CDR3 sequence: CASSPLTFGPENYGYTF. In DNA form, the CDR3 reads TGTGCCAGCTCACCACTGACATTCGGACCTGAGAACTATGGCTACACCTTC.

The gene calls are TRBV7-6 and TRBJ2-7; D is perhaps TRBD2 (7 bases). Trimming removed 4 bases from V and 3 bases from J, with 13 bases in between. CDR1 is SGHVS, CDR2 FNYEAQ, per germline. The CDR3 is made up of 14 amino acids. Here the CDR3 DNA reads TGTGCCAGCAGCTCCGAGGGGGGGGGCTACGAGCAGTACTTC. It is translated as CASSSEGGGYEQYF.

The CDR3 coding sequence is TGTGCCAGCAGCTCCAAAGGGACAGGGGGCTACGAGCAGTACTTC. Its translation: CASSSKGTGGYEQYF. J is TRBJ2-7 and V is TRBV7-9; 11 bases match TRBD1. Trimming at V came to 4 bases and at J to 3 bases, leaving 5 bases not matched to a gene. This CDR3 spans 15 amino acids. Looked up from germline, CDR1 is SEHNR and CDR2 is FQNEAQ (reference sequence). Combining the CDR3 with reference TRBV7-9 and TRBJ2-7 gives the whole variable domain DTGVSQNPRHKITKRGQNVTFRCDPISEHNRLYWYRQTLGQGPEFLTYFQNEAQLEKSRLLSDRFSAERPKGSFSTLEIQRTEQGDSAMYLCASSSKGTGGYEQYFGPGTRLTVT.

This clonotype was counted only a few times. The chain links TRBV5-1 to TRBJ1-2, with 7 bases fitting TRBD1. Germline V gene lookup returns CDR1 SGHRS and CDR2 YFSETQ. CDR3 length: 14 amino acids. The J segment lost 7 bases and the V segment lost 3 bases, leaving 9 bases of the junction unmatched. CDR3 protein: CASSSRQGGAGYTF. The CDR3 coding sequence is TGCGCCAGCAGCTCCCGACAGGGAGGGGCTGGCTACACCTTC.

The chain is built from TRBV12-3 or TRBV12-4 and TRBJ1-2; no firm D call. There are 13 residues in the CDR3. Trimming removed 7 bases from V and 7 bases from J, with 16 bases in between. The CDR3 DNA is TGTGCCAGCACCCTAAAACCAGTGGGTGGCTACACCTTC. It yields the protein CASTLKPVGGYTF.

Only a few counts were recorded for this clonotype. This chain links TRBV12-3 or TRBV12-4 with TRBJ1-5, with TRBD1 matching 7 bases. Unmatched junction bases numbered 10, after V lost 5 bases and J lost 6 bases. This CDR3 contains 15 residues. CDR3 nucleotides: TGTGCCAGCAGTACATCTGACAGGGTCTCTCAGCCCCAGCATTTT. Protein sequence: CASSTSDRVSQPQHF.

DNA for the CDR3: TGTGCCAGCAGCCACTTAGCGGGGGAGGTCAATGAGCAGTTCTTC. Its protein product is CASSHLAGEVNEQFF. The rearrangement joins TRBV3-1 to TRBJ2-1; 9 bases are shared with TRBD2. This CDR3 is 15 amino acids long. Trimming cost V 3 bases and J 6 bases; bases outside gene matches: 6. Looked up from germline, CDR1 is LGHDT and CDR2 is YNNKEL (reference sequence).

This clonotype was seen a handful of times. The chain is built from TRBV7-3 and TRBJ2-2; no firm D call. The CDR3 contains 12 residues. V was clipped by 4 bases and J by 5 bases, with 5 bases between them. Per the germline V gene, CDR1 is SGHTA and CDR2 is FQGTGA. CDR3 amino acids: CASSSLTGELFF. DNA for the CDR3: TGTGCCAGCAGCTCTCTGACCGGGGAGCTGTTTTTT.

The chain uses TRBV27 and TRBJ2-7; the D gene is possibly TRBD1 (5 bases). With 2 bases removed from V and 3 bases from J, the gap between germline ends came to 17 bases. CDR1 MNHEY and CDR2 SMNVEV come from the germline V gene (reference sequence). CDR3 length: 16 amino acids. The CDR3 bases are TGTGCCAGCAGTTTAAGGGGCAGGCCTCCCGGCTACGAGCAGTACTTC. Translation gives CASSLRGRPPGYEQYF.

This clonotype occurred a few times. The chain recombines TRBV24-1 with TRBJ2-2; tentative D call: TRBD1 (5 bases). This CDR3 has 15 amino acids. The V gene's germline CDR1 is KGHDR and CDR2 SFDVKD. The V end was cut by 5 bases, the J end by 5 bases, with 14 bases between. The CDR3 spells CATSVATGWTGELFF. As DNA, the CDR3 is TGTGCCACCAGTGTCGCAACAGGATGGACCGGGGAGCTGTTTTTT.

The V gene is TRBV9, the J gene TRBJ2-7; 7 nucleotides agree with TRBD2. The V and J ends lost 0 bases and 5 bases, in that order; junction bases with no gene match: 2. Per germline, CDR1 SGDLS and CDR2 YYNGEE. There are 13 residues in the CDR3. The CDR3 DNA sequence: TGTGCCAGCAGCGTAGGCGGGGGAGACGAGCAGTACTTC. It translates to CASSVGGGDEQYF.

V is TRBV12-3 or TRBV12-4 and J is TRBJ2-4; D is possibly TRBD1 or TRBD2 (5 bases each). This CDR3 spans 15 amino acids. The germline V and J ends were trimmed by 3 bases and 0 bases, with 9 bases remaining between them. CDR3 region: CASSFVGEAKNIQYF. The CDR3 region has the DNA TGTGCCAGCAGTTTTGTGGGGGAAGCCAAAAACATTCAGTACTTC.

This clonotype was observed a handful of times. The J gene is TRBJ1-2, the V gene TRBV7-9; D gene unclear. Germline V gene sequence: CDR1 SEHNR, CDR2 FQNEAQ (reference sequence). Trimming stripped 5 bases from V and 3 bases from J, with 10 bases between. There are 13 residues in the CDR3. CDR3 DNA sequence: TGTGCCAGCAGCCTCGGTGTCTACTATGGCTACACCTTC. Its translation: CASSLGVYYGYTF.

This clonotype was counted only a few times. This sequence joins TRBV27 and TRBJ2-3; D ambiguous. CDR3 size: 16 residues. Germline V gene lookup returns CDR1 MNHEY and CDR2 SMNVEV (reference sequence). With 5 bases removed from V and 2 bases from J, the gap between germline ends came to 17 bases. The CDR3 nucleotides read TGTGCCAGCAGTACCCTTTTGACGGGCCTCACAGATACGCAGTATTTT. Its translation: CASSTLLTGLTDTQYF.

V and J are TRBV19 and TRBJ1-2; D is unclear. The CDR3 is 13 amino acids. CDR1 is LNHDA and CDR2 is SQIVND in the germline V gene (reference sequence). V shed 6 bases and J shed 2 bases, with 10 bases lying between them. The CDR3 is CASRSGLNYGYTF. DNA for the CDR3: TGTGCCAGTAGGTCCGGACTGAACTATGGCTACACCTTC.

This clonotype was observed a handful of times. The chain couples TRBV7-9 to TRBJ2-3; TRBD2 aligns across 10 bases. The CDR3 runs to 13 residues. From germline, CDR1 is SEHNR and CDR2 FQNEAQ (reference sequence). CDR3 nucleotide sequence: TGTTCGGGGGCTAGCGGGAGTCGAGATACGCAGTATTTT. It specifies CSGASGSRDTQYF.

The chain uses TRBV12-3 or TRBV12-4 and TRBJ2-3; D not certain. The CDR3 is made up of 13 amino acids. V was shortened by 5 bases and J by 4 bases, with 10 bases between the two germline ends. In DNA form, the CDR3 reads TGTGCCAGCAGTAAGGGTGACTCAGATACGCAGTATTTT. It is translated as CASSKGDSDTQYF.

This clonotype was detected many times. The chain is built from TRBV6-2 or TRBV6-3 and TRBJ2-1, with 11 positions matching TRBD2. CDR3 length: 17 amino acids. CDR1 is MNHEY, CDR2 SVGEGT, per germline. J was trimmed by 2 bases and V by 2 bases; bases with no gene match: 5. The CDR3 loop reads CASSYHETSGTYNEQFF. CDR3 in DNA: TGTGCCAGCAGTTACCACGAGACTAGCGGGACCTACAATGAGCAGTTCTTC.

This clonotype has only a few counts. The chain combines TRBV10-3 with TRBJ2-7, with unresolved D. Trimming pared 0 bases from V and 5 bases from J, leaving 11 bases between. Germline assignment: CDR1 ENHRY and CDR2 SYGVKD. The CDR3 spans 14 residues. CDR3 amino acids: CAISESSRYNEQYF. CDR3 DNA sequence: TGTGCCATCAGTGAGTCCAGCAGGTACAACGAGCAGTACTTC.

This clonotype has a handful of counts. The CDR3: CASSLGRAGRRVDTDTQYF. The CDR3 DNA reads TGTGCCAGCAGCTTGGGACGAGCGGGACGGCGGGTCGACACAGATACGCAGTATTTT. This chain uses TRBV5-6 with TRBJ2-3, with 7 bases fitting TRBD2. Per germline, CDR1 SGHDT and CDR2 YYEEEE. CDR3 length: 19 residues. The ends lost 0 bases at V and 2 bases at J; junction bases unmatched: 15.